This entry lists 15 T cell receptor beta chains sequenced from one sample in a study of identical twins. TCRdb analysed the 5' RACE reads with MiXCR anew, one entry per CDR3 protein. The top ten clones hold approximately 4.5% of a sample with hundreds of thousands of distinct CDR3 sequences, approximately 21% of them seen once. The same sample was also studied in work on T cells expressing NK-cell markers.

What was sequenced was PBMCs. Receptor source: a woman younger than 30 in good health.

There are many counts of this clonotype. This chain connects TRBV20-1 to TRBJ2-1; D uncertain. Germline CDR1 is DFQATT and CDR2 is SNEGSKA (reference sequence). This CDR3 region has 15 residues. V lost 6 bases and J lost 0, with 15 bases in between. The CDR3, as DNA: TGCAGTGCCCCATCCCTCCAGAGCTCCTACAATGAGCAGTTCTTC. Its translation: CSAPSLQSSYNEQFF.

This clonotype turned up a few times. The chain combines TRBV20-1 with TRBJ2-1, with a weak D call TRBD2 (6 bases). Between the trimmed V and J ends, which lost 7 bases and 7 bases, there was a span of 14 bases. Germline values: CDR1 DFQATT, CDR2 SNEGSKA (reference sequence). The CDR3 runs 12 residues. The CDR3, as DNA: TGCAGTGTGCGGGGCCAGCAGAATGAGCAGTTCTTC. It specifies CSVRGQQNEQFF.

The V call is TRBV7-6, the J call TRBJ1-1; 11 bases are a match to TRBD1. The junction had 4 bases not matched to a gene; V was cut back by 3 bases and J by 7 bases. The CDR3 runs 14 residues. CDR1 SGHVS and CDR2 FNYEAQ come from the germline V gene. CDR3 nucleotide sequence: TGTGCCAGCAGCTTTTTGGGACAGGGGGGTGAAGCTTTCTTT. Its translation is CASSFLGQGGEAFF. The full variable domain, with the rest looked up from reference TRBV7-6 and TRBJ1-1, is GAGVSQSPRYKVTKRGQDVALRCDPISGHVSLYWYRQALGQGPEFLTYFNYEAQQDKSGLPNDRFSAERPEGSISTLTIQRTEQRDSAMYRCASSFLGQGGEAFFGQGTRLTVV.

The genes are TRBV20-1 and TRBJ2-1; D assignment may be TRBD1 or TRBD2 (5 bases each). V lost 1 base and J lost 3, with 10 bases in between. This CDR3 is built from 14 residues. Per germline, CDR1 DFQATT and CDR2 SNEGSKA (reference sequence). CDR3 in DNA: TGCAGTGCTAGAGGAGGGGCGGGCTACAATGAGCAGTTCTTC. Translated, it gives CSARGGAGYNEQFF.

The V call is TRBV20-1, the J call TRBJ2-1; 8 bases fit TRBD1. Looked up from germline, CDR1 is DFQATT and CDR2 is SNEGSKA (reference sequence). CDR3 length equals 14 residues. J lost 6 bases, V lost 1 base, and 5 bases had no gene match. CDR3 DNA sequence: TGCAGTGCTAGAGCGGCGGACAGGGTCAATGAGCAGTTCTTC. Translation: CSARAADRVNEQFF.

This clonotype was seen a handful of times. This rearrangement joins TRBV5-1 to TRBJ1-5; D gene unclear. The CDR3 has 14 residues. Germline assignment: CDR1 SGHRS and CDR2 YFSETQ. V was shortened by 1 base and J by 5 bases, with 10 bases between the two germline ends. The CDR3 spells CASSLSPDYQPQHF. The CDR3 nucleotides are TGCGCCAGCAGCTTGAGTCCGGACTATCAGCCCCAGCATTTT.

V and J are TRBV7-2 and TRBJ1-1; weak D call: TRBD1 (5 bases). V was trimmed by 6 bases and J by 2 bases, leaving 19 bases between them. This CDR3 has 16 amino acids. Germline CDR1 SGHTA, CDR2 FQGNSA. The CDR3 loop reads CASRGWGGGTNTEAFF. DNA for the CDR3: TGTGCCAGCAGGGGGTGGGGTGGAGGGACCAACACTGAAGCTTTCTTT.

Here the CDR3 reads CASSPFGGRQETQYF. The CDR3, as DNA: TGTGCCAGCTCACCATTTGGGGGGCGGCAAGAGACCCAGTACTTC. The chain employs TRBV18 and TRBJ2-5; tentatively, D is TRBD1 or TRBD2 (6 bases each). This CDR3 comprises 15 residues. The V end lost 2 bases, the J end lost 2 bases, and 12 bases lay between the germline ends. Per the germline V gene, CDR1 is KGHSH and CDR2 is LQKENI.

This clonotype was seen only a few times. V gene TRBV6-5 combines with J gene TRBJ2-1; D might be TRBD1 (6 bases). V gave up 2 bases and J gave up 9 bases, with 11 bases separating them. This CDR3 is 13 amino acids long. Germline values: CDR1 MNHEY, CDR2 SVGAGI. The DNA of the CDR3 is TGTGCCAGCAGTTACCAGGGGTCGGGTGAGCAGTTCTTC. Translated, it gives CASSYQGSGEQFF.

Here the CDR3 DNA reads TGCAGTGCCCCAACCGGGACAGACGGCTACACCTTC. This encodes CSAPTGTDGYTF. The chain employs TRBV20-1 and TRBJ1-2; 7 bases are shared with TRBD1. With V trimmed by 6 bases and J by 8 bases, 9 bases remained unmatched. The CDR3 runs to 12 residues. Germline loops: CDR1 DFQATT, CDR2 SNEGSKA (reference sequence).

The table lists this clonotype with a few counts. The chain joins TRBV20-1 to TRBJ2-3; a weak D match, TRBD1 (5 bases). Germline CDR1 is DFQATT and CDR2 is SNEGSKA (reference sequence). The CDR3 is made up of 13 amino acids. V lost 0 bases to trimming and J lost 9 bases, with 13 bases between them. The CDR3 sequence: CSARDQGTLTQYF. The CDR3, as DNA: TGCAGTGCTAGAGATCAGGGCACACTAACGCAGTATTTT.

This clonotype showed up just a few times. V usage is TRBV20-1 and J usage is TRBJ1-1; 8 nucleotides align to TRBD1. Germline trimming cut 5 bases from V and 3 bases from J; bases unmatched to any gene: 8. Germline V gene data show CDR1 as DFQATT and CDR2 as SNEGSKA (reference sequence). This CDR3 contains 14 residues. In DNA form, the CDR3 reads TGCAGTGCTGGAACCACAGGGGGTTACACTGAAGCTTTCTTT. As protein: CSAGTTGGYTEAFF.

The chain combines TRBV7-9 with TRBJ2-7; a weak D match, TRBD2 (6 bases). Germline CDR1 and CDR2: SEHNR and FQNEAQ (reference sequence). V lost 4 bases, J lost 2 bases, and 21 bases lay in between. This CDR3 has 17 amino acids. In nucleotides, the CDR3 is TGTGCCAGCAGCTCGACTAGGAATAGCGGTGGGCCCTACGAGCAGTACTTC. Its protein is CASSSTRNSGGPYEQYF.

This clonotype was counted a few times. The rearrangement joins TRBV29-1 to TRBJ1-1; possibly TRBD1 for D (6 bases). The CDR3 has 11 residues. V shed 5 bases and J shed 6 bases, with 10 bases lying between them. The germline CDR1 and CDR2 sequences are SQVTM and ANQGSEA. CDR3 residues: CSVLDSPEAFF. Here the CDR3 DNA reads TGCAGCGTTCTGGACAGCCCTGAAGCTTTCTTT. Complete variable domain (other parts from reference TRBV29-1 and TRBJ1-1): SAVISQKPSRDICQRGTSLTIQCQVDSQVTMMFWYRQQPGQSLTLIATANQGSEATYESGFVIDKFPISRPNLTFSTLTVSNMSPEDSSIYLCSVLDSPEAFFGQGTRLTVV.

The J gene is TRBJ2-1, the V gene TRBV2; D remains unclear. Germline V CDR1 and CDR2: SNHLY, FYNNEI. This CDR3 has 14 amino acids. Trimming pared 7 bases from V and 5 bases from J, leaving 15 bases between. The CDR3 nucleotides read TGTGCCAGCACCGTACGCGGACCAAACAATGAGCAGTTCTTC. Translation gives CASTVRGPNNEQFF. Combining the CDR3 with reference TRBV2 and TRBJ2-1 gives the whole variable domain EPEVTQTPSHQVTQMGQEVILRCVPISNHLYFYWYRQILGQKVEFLVSFYNNEISEKSEIFDDQFSVERPDGSNFTLKIRSTKLEDSAMYFCASTVRGPNNEQFFGPGTRLTVL.